Included here is one TCR beta chain sequence, with context. Germline CDR1 and CDR2: KGHDR and SFDVKD. This CDR3 contains 14 residues. V lost 8 bases to trimming and J lost 12 bases; unmatched junction nucleotides: 11. Here immunoSEQ multiplex PCR was the method, and the copy in TCRdb shows in-frame clones only, minus some. The table records fewer than 200,000 clones, around 90% of them present only once. The sample is drawn from a study of control samples from healthy donors and cancer patients. The sequencing sample was made of blood. The chain joins TRBV24-1 to TRBJ2-2; 10 bases match TRBD2. This sequence was found in a woman aged 45-65 years in good health. In DNA form, the CDR3 reads TGTGCCACCATGAGCGGGGGGGCATCCCGCCAGCTGTTTTTT. Translation gives CATMSGGASRQLFF.